The source of this T cell receptor beta chain is a study of blood T cell repertoires in COVID-19. Study-level background: From T cells, B-cell-depleted T cells, or PBMCs came the material, which was cDNA or gDNA.

In germline, CDR1 is MNHNY, CDR2 SVGAGI (reference sequence). The ends lost 2 bases at V and 0 bases at J; junction bases unmatched: 4. The CDR3 has 16 residues. This table comes from immunoSEQ multiplex PCR, and its TCRdb copy is limited to in-frame clones, with some not included. Of approximately 150,000 clones listed, over 75% are singletons. The chain links TRBV6-6 to TRBJ1-5, with 7 positions matching TRBD1. The receptor was derived from a man between 60 and 75 years old with active or convalescent COVID-19. Material for sequencing was peripheral blood. In DNA, the CDR3 is TGTGCCAGCAGTTACGCGGACAGGACTAGCAATCAGCCCCAGCATTTT. Its translation is CASSYADRTSNQPQHF.